Sequencing of this TCR beta chain was carried out in a study of blood T cell repertoires in COVID-19 (TCRdb year 2020). About the investigation overall: Collaborator samples came from the United States, Italy and Spain and covered acute and convalescent phases of COVID-19. Deeply sampled blood TCRbeta repertoires from subjects exposed to, actively infected with, or recovered from COVID-19 were included in the dataset. The samples were drawn from the first 160 participants of the ongoing ImmuneRACE study and from 1,200 or so subjects provided by 6 global collaborators. The prospective study material was composed of cDNA or gDNA derived from T cells, B-cell-depleted T cells, or PBMCs. Nearly every sample came with metadata listing a de-identified subject ID, COVID-19 status, age in years and sex. The repertoires were released in a freely available public database intended as a resource for research on the immune response to SARS-CoV-2. HLA class I and class II types, where available, came from metadata supplied by the sample provider rather than from assay-based typing.

The immunoSEQ Assay, a bias-controlled multiplex PCR, was used to amplify TCRbeta CDR3 regions from genomic DNA. Per the authors' processing: Within the assay, amplification of reference gene primers was used to estimate how many nucleated cells each sample contained. To quantify the absolute abundance of each unique TCRbeta CDR3 rearrangement, sequence reads were collapsed and filtered. For each sample, productive Simpson clonality was calculated by taking the square root of Simpson's diversity index across productive rearrangements. TCRdb's version of the immuneACCESS table is confined to in-frame rearrangements and falls short of the full clone set. An unresolved V gene accounts for under half of the shortfall where checked; the remainder is of unknown origin. V and J calls and clone size are as listed in that table; D and trimming were resolved from the DNA. The sample table contains nearly 200,000 clones; only one count was recorded for approximately 84% of them. The top ten hold 6% to 8% of the sample.

General conclusions and limits of the study: How much clinical and demographic metadata was included differed by source and by participant, and the metadata was provided uncurated.

Collaborating institutions collected whole blood in K2EDTA tubes following their own protocols. Collaborator samples were shipped for TCRbeta analysis as frozen whole blood, isolated PBMCs, or DNA extracted from either sample type. Worth noting for this clone: The target of this receptor is not known. Per-base qualities were not stored, and no clone one base away is much larger.

V was cut back by 0 bases and J by 7 bases, leaving a gap of 11 bases between them. Reading the germline V gene gives CDR1 SGHRS and CDR2 YFSETQ. Spanning cysteine to phenylalanine, the CDR3 consists of 15 amino acids. The sequence is cut down to CDR3 DNA, 45 bases in frame from base 1. The TCR comes from a human donor with acute or convalescent COVID-19. The donor label of this sample is uncertain. The sequenced sample consisted of peripheral blood. The chain employs TRBV5-1 and TRBJ1-6; the D gene is not confidently resolved. The CDR3 loop reads CASSLDTESNSPLHF. The DNA sequence is TGCGCCAGCAGCTTGGATACGGAGTCGAATTCACCCCTCCACTTT.